The 2 T cell receptor beta chains below all came from one sample that was sequenced in a study of Graves' ophthalmopathy and Graves' hyperthyroidism. The sequenced template was RNA, covering the TCR beta CDR3 region. First-round RT-PCR with HTBI primers preceded a second-round multiplex PCR. TCRdb re-called the multiplex PCR reads with MiXCR, one entry per CDR3 protein. Among about 380,000 distinct CDR3 sequences listed, just over 15% were seen once. The source material was peripheral blood. All receptors come from a woman under 30 with stable Graves' hyperthyroidism.

The J gene is TRBJ2-5, the V gene TRBV10-1; D is possibly TRBD2 (7 bases). Trimming removed 0 bases at V and 5 bases at J, with 13 bases between. The CDR3 totals 15 residues. Germline-derived CDR1 and CDR2 are WNHNN and SYGVQD (reference sequence). The CDR3: CASSESAGARETQYF. CDR3 nucleotides: TGCGCCAGCAGTGAGTCGGCGGGGGCGCGGGAGACCCAGTACTTC.

There are many counts of this clonotype. The V call is TRBV12-3 or TRBV12-4, the J call TRBJ2-7; the D is unclear. The CDR3 is made up of 16 amino acids. The germline V and J ends were trimmed by 3 bases and 7 bases, with 22 bases remaining between them. For the CDR3, the DNA is TGTGCCAGCAGTTTCCAACCCCTACAGACTTCAGAAGAGCAGTACTTC. Its protein product is CASSFQPLQTSEEQYF.